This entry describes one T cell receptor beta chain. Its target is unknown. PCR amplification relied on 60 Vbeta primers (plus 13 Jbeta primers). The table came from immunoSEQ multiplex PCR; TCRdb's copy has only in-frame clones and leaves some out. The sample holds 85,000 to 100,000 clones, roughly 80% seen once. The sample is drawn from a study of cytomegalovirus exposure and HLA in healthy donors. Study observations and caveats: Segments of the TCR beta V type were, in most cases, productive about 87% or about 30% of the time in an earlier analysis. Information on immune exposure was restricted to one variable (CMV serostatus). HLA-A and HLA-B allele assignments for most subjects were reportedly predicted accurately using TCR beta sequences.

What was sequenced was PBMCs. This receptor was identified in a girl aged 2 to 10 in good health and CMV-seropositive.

The CDR3 protein is CASSHHPTGENYEQYF. The CDR3 nucleotides are TGCGCCAGCAGCCATCACCCAACAGGGGAAAACTACGAGCAGTACTTC. The chain has TRBV4-1 and TRBJ2-7; TRBD1 agrees at 7 bases. The germline V gene encodes CDR1 MGHRA and CDR2 YSYEKL. The CDR3 runs 16 residues. V dropped 3 bases and J dropped 3; count of bases not matched to a gene: 11.